This TCR beta chain was sequenced for a study of cytomegalovirus exposure and HLA in healthy donors. Sequenced by immunoSEQ multiplex PCR; TCRdb stores in-frame clones only, minus some. The data hold over 100,000 clones, with just under 90% observed a single time. What was sequenced was PBMCs. The receptor was derived from a man aged 25-45 years in good health and CMV-seronegative.

The CDR3 nucleotides read TGTGCCAGCAGCGTCTTGGGCGACCAGGGCTATGGCTACACCTTC. Encoded protein: CASSVLGDQGYGYTF. The chain has TRBV9 and TRBJ1-2; a weak D match, TRBD1 (5 bases). Germline lookup yields CDR1 SGDLS and CDR2 YYNGEE. The CDR3 loop spans 15 amino acids. Between the trimmed V and J ends, which lost 2 bases and 4 bases, there was a span of 15 bases. Full variable domain (rest looked up from reference TRBV9 and TRBJ1-2): DSGVTQTPKHLITATGQRVTLRCSPRSGDLSVYWYQQSLDQGLQFLIQYYNGEERAKGNILERFSAQQFPDLHSELNLSSLELGDSALYFCASSVLGDQGYGYTFGSGTRLTVV.